The clone carrying this T cell receptor (beta chain) was observed a handful of times. What it binds is not known. This sample was taken from a study of T cell repertoires in cytomegalovirus infection. Study-level background: Recently identified HLA-C-restricted and well-studied HLA-B-restricted CMV epitopes were used. Both CMV infection and a matching HLA type were indicated by public TCR beta signatures.

MiXCR, run by TCRdb on the reads, gives a single entry per CDR3 protein. The table lists about 890,000 distinct CDR3 sequences, 25% to 40% of them singletons, with about an eighth in the top ten. This CDR3 has 14 residues. V was pared by 1 base and J by 3 bases, with 7 bases between. Germline V gene data show CDR1 as MNHNS and CDR2 as SASEGT. Study results and caveats: Cumulative frequency (of public TCR beta family members) identified carriers of CMV plus the relevant HLA. The ex vivo response was dominated by HLA-C-restricted CMV-specific TCR beta clonotypes.

The sequence derives from a human donor in good health (CMV status not recorded). Some clones in this sample may be carry-over from other donors' samples. The J gene is TRBJ1-5, the V gene TRBV6-1, with no clear D. The source was cultured CD8+ T cells from PBMCs, collected from culture after CMV antigen stimulation. CDR3 residues: CASSEDRYNQPQHF. DNA for the CDR3: TGTGCCAGCAGTGAAGACAGATACAATCAGCCCCAGCATTTT.